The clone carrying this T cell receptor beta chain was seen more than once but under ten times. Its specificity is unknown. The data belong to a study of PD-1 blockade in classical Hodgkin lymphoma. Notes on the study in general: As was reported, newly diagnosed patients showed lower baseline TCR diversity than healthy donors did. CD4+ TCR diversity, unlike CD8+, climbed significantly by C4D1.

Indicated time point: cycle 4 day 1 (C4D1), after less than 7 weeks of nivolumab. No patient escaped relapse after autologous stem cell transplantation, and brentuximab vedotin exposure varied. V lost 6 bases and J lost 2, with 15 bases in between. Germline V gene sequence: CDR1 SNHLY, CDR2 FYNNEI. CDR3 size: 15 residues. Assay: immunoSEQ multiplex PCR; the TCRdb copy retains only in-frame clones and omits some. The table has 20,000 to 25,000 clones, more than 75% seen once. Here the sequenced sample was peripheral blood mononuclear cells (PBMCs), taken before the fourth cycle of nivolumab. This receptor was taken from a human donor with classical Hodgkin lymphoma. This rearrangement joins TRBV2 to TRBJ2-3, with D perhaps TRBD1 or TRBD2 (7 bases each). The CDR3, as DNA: TGTGCCAGCAGGCGCACAGGGGACTACACAGATACGCAGTATTTT. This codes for CASRRTGDYTDTQYF. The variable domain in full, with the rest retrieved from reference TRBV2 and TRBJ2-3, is EPEVTQTPSHQVTQMGQEVILRCVPISNHLYFYWYRQILGQKVEFLVSFYNNEISEKSEIFDDQFSVERPDGSNFTLKIRSTKLEDSAMYFCASRRTGDYTDTQYFGPGTRLTVL.